This T cell receptor beta chain was retrieved from a study of response to subunit inactivated influenza vaccine (dated by TCRdb to between 2018 and 2020). Concerning the study at large: The study used deep quantitative T cell receptor repertoire profiling to track responses to a trivalent subunit inactivated influenza vaccine. General findings and caveats noted by the study authors: The authors suggested that each seasonal influenza vaccination may recruit only a limited number of new T cells.

The library was produced with RT-PCR. This sample was sequenced with an Illumina HiSeq 2500. TCRdb took the public reads, trimmed them with fastp at Q25, ran MiXCR for clone calling and kept in-frame beta chains. Every entry covers one CDR3 protein and lists the most common genes and DNA from its rows. This sample holds 530,000 or so distinct CDR3 sequences; roughly 27% were observed only once. The ten largest account for approximately 2% of the sample. This clonotype has just a few counts. The antigen it binds to is not known. Nothing much larger sits one base from this clone, and base qualities are not available. From the cysteine through the phenylalanine, the CDR3 covers 16 amino acids. Only the CDR3 part of the read is kept: 48 bases, read in frame from the first base. Germline trimming amounts to 6 bases on V and 5 bases on J, with 13 as the count of junction bases outside the gene matches.

The receptor's source is a man in his fifties or sixties who received an inactivated influenza vaccine. Donor details come from another sample of the same person, matched by shared clones. The chain is assembled from TRBV12-3 or TRBV12-4 and TRBJ2-1, with 7 junctional bases fitting TRBD2. Sequencing used CD4+ T cells sorted from PBMCs, obtained 5 days after vaccination. The bases read TGTGCCAGCAGCCTAAGGGTCGGGGGGTCGAACAATGAGCAGTTCTTC. Its product reads: CASSLRVGGSNNEQFF.